This is a list of T cell receptor beta chains from one sample in a study of T cells in Graves' hyperthyroidism and ophthalmopathy. MiXCR was run by TCRdb on the multiplex PCR reads, yielding one entry per CDR3 protein. The table has around 660,000 distinct CDR3 sequences, 45% seen once. Sequenced material: peripheral blood or thyroid tissue (not recorded which). The receptors here all came from an adult man with Graves' disease, either hyperthyroidism or ophthalmopathy (not recorded which). The CDR3 runs from the conserved cysteine through the conserved F or W. D genes are given only for firm matches. The listing skips clone size in some rows; elsewhere it reads once, few, many or a size class.

CDR3 DNA | CDR3 protein | CDR3 length | J gene | clone size | V gene | D gene
TGTGCCAGCAGATGGGACAGTCGTCAGCTCCTCTATGGCTACACCTTC | CASRWDSRQLLYGYTF | 16 | TRBJ1-2 | once | TRBV2 | TRBD1
TGTGCCAGCAGCCCAGAGGGGACAGGGGAAAATTCACCCCTCCACTTT | CASSPEGTGENSPLHF | 16 | TRBJ1-6 | . | TRBV7-2 | TRBD1
TGTGCCATCAGTGTAAGGCTAGCGGGAGAACGCGAGCAGTACTTC | CAISVRLAGEREQYF | 15 | TRBJ2-7 | many | TRBV10-3 | TRBD2
TGTGCCACCAGCAGAGCCATAATAAACACTGAAGCTTTCTTT | CATSRAIINTEAFF | 14 | TRBJ1-1 | few | TRBV15 | .
TGTGCCAGCAGCTCGGGACAGGGGGCGGGGTTCTATGGCTACACCTTC | CASSSGQGAGFYGYTF | 16 | TRBJ1-2 | . | TRBV7-1 | TRBD1
TGTGCCAGCAGCCTGACAGGGGTCAATTCACCCCTCCACTTT | CASSLTGVNSPLHF | 14 | TRBJ1-6 | many | TRBV7-9 | TRBD1
TGTGCCAGCAGCCAAGACGAGGGACAGAGCTCCTACGAGCAGTACTTC | CASSQDEGQSSYEQYF | 16 | TRBJ2-7 | once | TRBV2 | TRBD1
TGTGCCAGTAGTATTGGGCAGGGGTACACTGAAGCTTTCTTT | CASSIGQGYTEAFF | 14 | TRBJ1-1 | . | TRBV19 | .
TGTGCCAGTAGTATGTCGGGGATAGGCAATCAGCCCCAGCATTTT | CASSMSGIGNQPQHF | 15 | TRBJ1-5 | . | TRBV19 | .
TGTGCCAGCAGCGTAGAGGTGGCAGGGGGGGCTATCCAAGAGACCCAGTACTTC | CASSVEVAGGAIQETQYF | 18 | TRBJ2-5 | . | TRBV9 | .
TGTGCCAGCAGCTTAGATACAGGGATCCATGGCTACACCTTC | CASSLDTGIHGYTF | 14 | TRBJ1-2 | . | TRBV7-2 | .
TGTGCCGGGAAGGGCCCCGAAGGAACTGAAGCTTTCTTT | CAGKGPEGTEAFF | 13 | TRBJ1-1 | few | TRBV2 | .
TGTGCCAGTAGTAATCGGGGGGAAGCGAACACCGGGGAGCTGTTTTTT | CASSNRGEANTGELFF | 16 | TRBJ2-2 | . | TRBV19 | TRBD2
TGTGCCAGCAGCGTAGATGGGGGCTACGAGCAGTACTTC | CASSVDGGYEQYF | 13 | TRBJ2-7 | many | TRBV9 | .
TGCAGCTCTGTACAGGGGGCCACTGAAGCTTTCTTT | CSSVQGATEAFF | 12 | TRBJ1-1 | . | TRBV29-1 | TRBD1
TGTGCCATCAGTTCCAATTGGGGGGGGAACGAGCAGTACTTC | CAISSNWGGNEQYF | 14 | TRBJ2-7 | . | TRBV10-3 | TRBD2
TGTGCCAGCAGTCCTAGACCAATACCTCCTGAGACCCAGTACTTC | CASSPRPIPPETQYF | 15 | TRBJ2-5 | . | TRBV10-3 | .
TGTGCCAGCAGCTTAAAGACGAGCTATGGCTACACCTTC | CASSLKTSYGYTF | 13 | TRBJ1-2 | many | TRBV7-2 | .
TGCAGCGTTCGGTGGGCAGGTACCCCCTACGAGCAGTACTTC | CSVRWAGTPYEQYF | 14 | TRBJ2-7 | . | TRBV29-1 | .
TGTGCCAGCAGCTTAATTTTGGCCGGGGAGCTGTTTTTT | CASSLILAGELFF | 13 | TRBJ2-2 | . | TRBV7-3 | .
TGTGCCAGCAAGGAGGCGGGGGGGCCTTCACCCCTCCACTTT | CASKEAGGPSPLHF | 14 | TRBJ1-6 | many | TRBV6-1 | .
TGTGCCAGCAGCCAACTAGCGGGAGCCCCGAACACCGGGGAGCTGTTTTTT | CASSQLAGAPNTGELFF | 17 | TRBJ2-2 | . | TRBV14 | TRBD2
TGTGCCAGTAAAGGTCTGTGGGCGGAGGGCACTGAAGCTTTCTTT | CASKGLWAEGTEAFF | 15 | TRBJ1-1 | few | TRBV19 | .
TGTGCCATCAGTGAGGGCGGGAGGGCCCAGTTGGAGACCCAGTACTTC | CAISEGGRAQLETQYF | 16 | TRBJ2-5 | . | TRBV10-3 | TRBD2
TGTGTCGTTCGCCGCCGGATGGCTAACTATGGCTACACCTTC | CVVRRRMANYGYTF | 14 | TRBJ1-2 | . | TRBV29-1 | .
TGTGCCAGCACCGGGGGGCCTCCCTACGAGCAGTACTTC | CASTGGPPYEQYF | 13 | TRBJ2-7 | . | TRBV6-1 | .
TGTGCCAGCAGTGAAGCCTTCGAATATAATTCACCCCTCCACTTT | CASSEAFEYNSPLHF | 15 | TRBJ1-6 | . | TRBV7-8 | .
TGTGCCAGCAGTACGACACTGCAAGAGACCCAGTACTTC | CASSTTLQETQYF | 13 | TRBJ2-5 | once | TRBV12-3/TRBV12-4 | .
TGTGCCAGCACCGGTCTGGTCGCTGAAGCTTTCTTT | CASTGLVAEAFF | 12 | TRBJ1-1 | . | TRBV7-2 | .
TGTGCCAGCAGGGGAGTCGGGGAAGAGACCCAGTACTTC | CASRGVGEETQYF | 13 | TRBJ2-5 | . | TRBV10-3 | .
TGTGCCAGCAGTGAAGGGACAGGGAATTTCGTCTATGGCTACACCTTC | CASSEGTGNFVYGYTF | 16 | TRBJ1-2 | . | TRBV6-4 | TRBD1
TGTGCCACCAGTGATCGGACAGGCGATAACTATGGCTACACCTTC | CATSDRTGDNYGYTF | 15 | TRBJ1-2 | . | TRBV24-1 | TRBD1
TGCAGTGCTAGTTCGGGGGGGTACGAGCAGTACTTC | CSASSGGYEQYF | 12 | TRBJ2-7 | many | TRBV20-1 | TRBD2
TGTGCCAGCAGAGACCGGGCAAGGGGGGAGCTGTTTTTT | CASRDRARGELFF | 13 | TRBJ2-2 | . | TRBV2 | .
TGCAGCGTTGGTCGGGGGTCCACTGAAGCTTTCTTT | CSVGRGSTEAFF | 12 | TRBJ1-1 | few | TRBV29-1 | .
TGTGCCAGCAGGGTAGGACAGGGTGGTAATTCACCCCTCCACTTT | CASRVGQGGNSPLHF | 15 | TRBJ1-6 | . | TRBV12-3/TRBV12-4 | TRBD1
TGTGCCAGCAGTGACGGCCTGGGTGAAAAACTGTTTTTT | CASSDGLGEKLFF | 13 | TRBJ1-4 | . | TRBV2 | .
TGCAGCGTTGACGACACCGCCTCTGGGGCCAACGTCCTGACTTTC | CSVDDTASGANVLTF | 15 | TRBJ2-6 | many | TRBV29-1 | .
TGTGCCAGCAGCTTCCGGGACAGGTTCAACGAGCAGTACTTC | CASSFRDRFNEQYF | 14 | TRBJ2-7 | . | TRBV7-6 | TRBD1
TGTGCCAGCAGTTACGGGGGGGGCGGAAGATATGGCTACACCTTC | CASSYGGGGRYGYTF | 15 | TRBJ1-2 | once | TRBV2 | .
TGCACCAGCTGGGGGCAAGAGCAGTACTTC | CTSWGQEQYF | 10 | TRBJ2-7 | . | TRBV20-1 | .
TGTGCCAGCAGCTTAGGGGGGGATCCCGAGCAGTACTTC | CASSLGGDPEQYF | 13 | TRBJ2-7 | few | TRBV11-2 | .
TGTGCCAGTAGTAAGGGCGGGAGCTACGAGCAGTACTTC | CASSKGGSYEQYF | 13 | TRBJ2-7 | few | TRBV19 | TRBD2
TGTGCCACCAGCAGAGATGGGGACAGGAAACTGTTTTTT | CATSRDGDRKLFF | 13 | TRBJ1-4 | . | TRBV15 | TRBD1
TGTGCCAGCACCGGCAGCGCGAACACCATATATTTT | CASTGSANTIYF | 12 | TRBJ1-3 | . | TRBV2 | .
TGTGCCACCAGGACAGAGACCCAGTACTTC | CATRTETQYF | 10 | TRBJ2-5 | . | TRBV10-3 | .